These 30 T cell receptor beta chains came from one sample sequenced in a study of T-cell reconstitution after alpha-beta-depleted transplantation in children. Molecular barcoding with unique molecular identifiers was used for the TCRbeta library. TCRdb ran MiXCR on the PCR reads and lists one entry per CDR3 protein. The repertoire consists of about 470,000 distinct CDR3 sequences, with over 40% occurring once and the leading ten covering about 30%. Sample: PBMCs, taken before TCRalphabeta/CD19-depleted stem cell transplant. The receptor source for this set is a girl aged 2 to 9 with aplastic anemia, due to receive a stem cell transplant.

The chain employs TRBV11-2 and TRBJ2-7; D gene uncertain. V was pared by 0 bases and J by 7 bases, with 13 bases between. Per germline, CDR1 SGHAT and CDR2 FQNNGV. The CDR3 spans 14 residues. CDR3 region: CASSLELAALEQYF. Written as DNA, the CDR3 is TGTGCCAGCAGCTTAGAATTGGCAGCCCTGGAGCAGTACTTC.

V and J are TRBV20-1 and TRBJ2-7; D is possibly TRBD1 or TRBD2 (5 bases each). V gave up 6 bases and J gave up 2 bases, with 11 bases separating them. CDR3 length: 12 amino acids. Germline V gene lookup returns CDR1 DFQATT and CDR2 SNEGSKA (reference sequence). The DNA of the CDR3 is TGCAGTGCGCAGGGACCGACCTACGAGCAGTACTTC. It codes for CSAQGPTYEQYF.

In its sample, this clonotype was seen a few times. This chain joins TRBV10-3 and TRBJ1-1, with TRBD1 matching 7 bases. The CDR3 consists of 14 residues. Trimming cost V 2 bases and J 5 bases; bases outside gene matches: 5. Germline V gene lookup returns CDR1 ENHRY and CDR2 SYGVKD. The CDR3 DNA sequence: TGTGCCATCAGTGAGGAGGGGGCCTGGACTGAAGCTTTCTTT. It specifies CAISEEGAWTEAFF.

The V and J genes are TRBV29-1 and TRBJ1-2; 9 nucleotides line up with TRBD1. CDR3 length equals 11 residues. The germline V gene encodes CDR1 SQVTM and CDR2 ANQGSEA. V was pared by 6 bases and J by 4 bases, with 0 bases of the junction left unmatched. The DNA for the CDR3 is TGCAGCGTGACAGGGGGCTATGGCTACACCTTC. It specifies CSVTGGYGYTF. Full variable domain (remainder filled in from reference TRBV29-1 and TRBJ1-2): SAVISQKPSRDICQRGTSLTIQCQVDSQVTMMFWYRQQPGQSLTLIATANQGSEATYESGFVIDKFPISRPNLTFSTLTVSNMSPEDSSIYLCSVTGGYGYTFGSGTRLTVV.

This clonotype was counted at least ten times. This chain connects TRBV7-8 to TRBJ2-5; D unresolved. Trimming stripped 4 bases from V and 8 bases from J, with 11 bases between. CDR1 and CDR2 from the germline V gene are SGHVS and FQNEAQ. The CDR3 contains 12 residues. CDR3 loop: CASSSIKRTQYF. The DNA of the CDR3 is TGTGCCAGCAGCTCCATCAAGAGAACCCAGTACTTC.

The chain combines TRBV7-9 with TRBJ2-2; weak D call: TRBD1 (5 bases). Trimming took off 5 bases at V and 6 bases at J, with 13 bases between the two ends. Germline V gene sequence: CDR1 SEHNR, CDR2 FQNEAQ (reference sequence). The CDR3 loop spans 14 amino acids. The CDR3 is CASSRLGVAGELFF. The DNA for the CDR3 is TGTGCCAGCAGCCGATTAGGGGTGGCCGGGGAGCTGTTTTTT.

There are a few counts of this clonotype. The chain is built from TRBV6-5 and TRBJ1-1; D perhaps matches TRBD1 (5 bases). Germline lookup yields CDR1 MNHEY and CDR2 SVGAGI. The CDR3 has 13 residues. V was cut by 1 base and J by 7 bases, with 10 bases left in between. The DNA for the CDR3 is TGTGCCAGCAGTTACTTTCCGGGACGTGAAGCTTTCTTT. Translating gives CASSYFPGREAFF.

This clonotype has only a few counts. V and J are TRBV6-1 and TRBJ2-7; D is perhaps TRBD1 or TRBD2 (7 bases each). Germline-derived CDR1 and CDR2 are MNHNS and SASEGT. V lost 1 base to trimming and J lost 4 bases, with 14 bases between them. This CDR3 contains 15 residues. In DNA, the CDR3 is TGTGCCAGCAGTGAAGGGTTCAGGGGGGGTTACGAGCAGTACTTC. It encodes CASSEGFRGGYEQYF.

The gene calls are TRBV4-1 and TRBJ2-5; tentative D call: TRBD2 (6 bases). This CDR3 is built from 14 residues. V was clipped by 1 base and J by 6 bases, with 12 bases between them. Germline V CDR1 and CDR2: MGHRA, YSYEKL. This chain's CDR3 is CASSQGAGRQTQYF. CDR3 sequence (DNA): TGCGCCAGCAGCCAAGGGGCGGGGAGGCAGACCCAGTACTTC.

This clonotype has ten or more counts. V gene TRBV6-5 combines with J gene TRBJ2-5, with 11 bases matching TRBD2. The CDR3 consists of 18 residues. Trimming took 2 bases from V and 4 from J; bases not matched to a gene: 12. Germline CDR1 is MNHEY and CDR2 is SVGAGI. This CDR3 is CASSYAQGVAGGAETQYF. The CDR3, as DNA: TGTGCCAGCAGTTACGCCCAGGGGGTAGCGGGAGGGGCAGAGACCCAGTACTTC.

This clonotype has ten or more counts. The V gene is TRBV7-2, the J gene TRBJ2-7, with 9 bases that match TRBD2. The CDR3 contains 15 residues. Germline values: CDR1 SGHTA, CDR2 FQGNSA. Germline trimming cut 1 base from V and 3 bases from J; bases unmatched to any gene: 4. This CDR3 reads CASSLELAGFYEQYF. For the CDR3, the DNA is TGTGCCAGCAGCTTAGAACTAGCGGGCTTCTACGAGCAGTACTTC.

This clonotype was seen many times. V usage is TRBV7-9 and J usage is TRBJ2-5; 9 nucleotides align to TRBD2. The CDR3 is 15 amino acids. With V trimmed by 8 bases and J by 4 bases, 11 bases remained unmatched. From germline, CDR1 is SEHNR and CDR2 FQNEAQ (reference sequence). The CDR3 sequence is CASSAHSGSGETQYF. The CDR3 nucleotides read TGTGCCAGCTCGGCTCATAGCGGGAGTGGAGAGACCCAGTACTTC.

In this sample, this clonotype turned up many times. The rearrangement links TRBV20-1 to TRBJ2-7; 14 bases map to TRBD2. V trimming: 6 bases; J trimming: 5 bases; junction bases outside the gene matches: 6. Germline assignment: CDR1 DFQATT and CDR2 SNEGSKA (reference sequence). CDR3 length equals 14 residues. The CDR3 sequence is CSAPGTSGSHEQYF. Here the CDR3 DNA reads TGCAGTGCCCCCGGGACTAGCGGGAGCCACGAGCAGTACTTC.

The J gene is TRBJ2-5, the V gene TRBV7-9; D is perhaps TRBD2 (5 bases). With 5 bases removed from V and 4 bases from J, the gap between germline ends came to 17 bases. The CDR3 is 15 residues long. CDR1 SEHNR and CDR2 FQNEAQ come from the germline V gene (reference sequence). The CDR3 nucleotides read TGTGCCAGCAGCACTCCCGCTAGCCCCACAGAGACCCAGTACTTC. Protein: CASSTPASPTETQYF.

This sequence joins TRBV20-1 and TRBJ2-1; 11 nucleotides agree with TRBD2. This CDR3 is built from 16 residues. CDR1 and CDR2 (germline): DFQATT, SNEGSKA (reference sequence). Trimming took 5 bases from V and 7 from J; bases not matched to a gene: 13. The CDR3 DNA follows: TGCAGTGCTCGAGGGGTACTAGCGGGAGTTGCAAATGAGCAGTTCTTC. It translates to CSARGVLAGVANEQFF.

This clonotype was counted between two and nine times. The CDR3 sequence is CASSLRNSYGYTF. The CDR3 bases are TGTGCCAGCAGTTTAAGGAACAGCTATGGCTACACCTTC. The V and J genes are TRBV12-3 or TRBV12-4 and TRBJ1-2; D gene uncertain. The ends were cut back, 2 bases at V and 4 bases at J, with 8 bases in the middle. The CDR3 extends over 13 amino acids.

This clonotype has at least ten counts. The rearrangement links TRBV6-1 to TRBJ2-3, with 15 bases matching TRBD2. J lost 1 base, V lost 7 bases, and 12 bases had no gene match. The CDR3 sequence is 19 residues long. The V gene's germline CDR1 is MNHNS and CDR2 SASEGT. CDR3 in DNA: TGTGCCAGCACTCCATCCGGACTAGCGGGAGGGCGTGGCACAGATACGCAGTATTTT. The encoded protein is CASTPSGLAGGRGTDTQYF.

The rearrangement uses TRBV28 and TRBJ2-2; D gene ambiguous. The V and J ends lost 5 bases and 7 bases respectively, with 17 bases between them. The CDR3 is made up of 15 amino acids. The germline V gene encodes CDR1 MDHEN and CDR2 SYDVKM. The CDR3 here is CASSLRGKGGGELFF. The CDR3, as DNA: TGTGCCAGCAGTCTACGTGGGAAAGGTGGCGGGGAGCTGTTTTTT.

The gene calls are TRBV12-3 or TRBV12-4 and TRBJ2-7; TRBD1 matches 7 bases. The CDR3 covers 14 residues. Trimming cost V 5 bases and J 8 bases; bases outside gene matches: 12. CDR3 nucleotides: TGTGCCAGCAGTCTTAGACAGGGAGCGTTTCAGCAGTACTTC. Protein sequence: CASSLRQGAFQQYF.

There are a few counts of this clonotype. The chain has TRBV11-2 and TRBJ2-7; TRBD2 aligns across 11 bases. CDR1 and CDR2 (germline): SGHAT, FQNNGV. This CDR3 spans 14 amino acids. After removal of 5 bases from V and 6 bases from J, the junction contained 6 bases not matched to a gene. The chain's CDR3 is CASSRSGLAGEQYF. The CDR3 coding sequence is TGTGCCAGCAGCCGTTCCGGACTAGCGGGCGAGCAGTACTTC.

This sequence joins TRBV27 and TRBJ2-5; 8 bases agree with TRBD1. The CDR3 has 15 residues. J gave up 3 bases and V 9 bases, and 12 bases lay outside the gene matches. Germline V CDR1 and CDR2: MNHEY, SMNVEV (reference sequence). CDR3 bases: TGTGCCAGGATAAACCGCCGACAGGGGAAAGAGACCCAGTACTTC. This encodes CARINRRQGKETQYF.

This clonotype has a handful of counts. J is TRBJ2-1 and V is TRBV28; weak D call: TRBD1 (6 bases). V lost 5 bases to trimming and J lost 7 bases, with 18 bases between them. CDR1 and CDR2 (germline): MDHEN, SYDVKM. The CDR3 has 15 amino acids. CDR3 DNA: TGTGCCAGCAGTCCCAGACAGGCTTATAATAATGAGCAGTTCTTC. Its translation: CASSPRQAYNNEQFF.

This clonotype was seen more than once but under ten times. The chain couples TRBV12-3 or TRBV12-4 to TRBJ1-2; D is ambiguous. Trimming took off 5 bases at V and 2 bases at J, with 9 bases between the two ends. This CDR3 is 13 amino acids long. CDR3 coding DNA: TGTGCCAGCAGTCCAGGACCGAACTATGGCTACACCTTC. This translates into CASSPGPNYGYTF.

The table lists this clonotype with a few counts. The V and J genes are TRBV20-1 and TRBJ2-7; D uncertain. Germline V CDR1 and CDR2: DFQATT, SNEGSKA (reference sequence). Trimming stripped 3 bases from V and 3 bases from J, with 12 bases between. The CDR3 is made up of 13 amino acids. The CDR3 DNA reads as TGCAGTGCTAGGACCCCTCACAGCTACGAGCAGTACTTC. Translation: CSARTPHSYEQYF.

This clonotype was observed a handful of times. The chain combines TRBV2 with TRBJ1-5, with 9 bases that match TRBD1. Per the germline V gene, CDR1 is SNHLY and CDR2 is FYNNEI. With 7 bases clipped from V and 3 bases from J, the junction kept 4 bases outside the gene matches. The CDR3 covers 14 residues. The CDR3 region has the DNA TGTGCCAGCAACGACAGGGGGGTCAATCAGCCCCAGCATTTT. This translates into CASNDRGVNQPQHF.

Many counts were recorded for this clonotype. This chain joins TRBV7-8 and TRBJ2-3, with a tentative D call TRBD2 (6 bases). Trimming stripped 3 bases from V and 1 base from J, with 11 bases between. CDR1 and CDR2 (germline): SGHVS, FQNEAQ. The CDR3 spans 15 residues. The CDR3: CASSFSGWGTDTQYF. CDR3 DNA: TGTGCCAGCAGCTTTAGCGGTTGGGGCACAGATACGCAGTATTTT.

The table lists this clonotype with a few counts. V usage is TRBV27 and J usage is TRBJ1-1; D perhaps matches TRBD1 (6 bases). The germline V and J ends were trimmed by 0 bases and 5 bases, with 19 bases remaining between them. This CDR3 spans 17 amino acids. Germline V gene sequence: CDR1 MNHEY, CDR2 SMNVEV (reference sequence). CDR3 region: CASSLSGGAGRGTEAFF. CDR3 coding DNA: TGTGCCAGCAGTTTATCTGGGGGGGCAGGACGGGGAACTGAAGCTTTCTTT.

This sequence joins TRBV29-1 and TRBJ2-1; 7 bases are a match to TRBD1. This CDR3 is built from 15 residues. The V gene end was trimmed by 6 bases and the J gene end by 9 bases; junction bases not matched to a gene: 17. Germline lookup yields CDR1 SQVTM and CDR2 ANQGSEA. The CDR3 sequence: CSVLPLTGLGAEQFF. As DNA, the CDR3 is TGCAGCGTCCTACCCTTGACAGGGCTGGGGGCTGAGCAGTTCTTC.

The chain uses TRBV15 and TRBJ2-5, with 9 bases aligning to TRBD2. This CDR3 is 13 amino acids long. The germline V gene encodes CDR1 LNHNV and CDR2 YYDKDF (reference sequence). With 4 bases clipped from V and 5 bases from J, the junction kept 2 bases outside the gene matches. In DNA, the CDR3 is TGTGCCACCAGCACCGGACTAGCGGAGACCCAGTACTTC. This encodes CATSTGLAETQYF.

This clonotype was observed a handful of times. This chain connects TRBV19 to TRBJ1-1; a possible D gene is TRBD1 (5 bases). CDR1 is LNHDA, CDR2 SQIVND, per germline (reference sequence). The CDR3 has 15 residues. Between the trimmed V and J ends, which lost 5 bases and 2 bases, there was a span of 15 bases. This chain's CDR3 is CASSPQGGTNTEAFF. CDR3 DNA: TGTGCCAGTAGTCCTCAGGGAGGGACTAACACTGAAGCTTTCTTT.